This TCR beta chain was recovered during a study of T cell repertoires in ileal Crohn's disease (dated by TCRdb to 2018 to 2020). The study in broad terms: The median duration of disease was approximately 7.9 years, and at the time of surgery roughly a third of patients were active smokers. Neoterminal ileum biopsies obtained at postoperative colonoscopy were designated as M6 samples. About half of the patients received postoperative therapy: about a dozen received thiopurines and 15 to 20 received anti-TNF agents. Running in parallel with the study was a multicentre cohort set up to find predictors of early endoscopic recurrence following ileocolonic resection. The TCR repertoire was analysed in 50 to 70 patients with Crohn's disease drawn from a prospective multicentre cohort. All patients had surgery for a complication: stricturing disease in about 60% and penetrating disease in about 39%. A Rutgeerts score above i0 was used to define endoscopic postoperative recurrence. A total of roughly 170 mucosal samples from 60 or so patients were sequenced, collected from several sites on the surgical specimen and at postoperative endoscopy. Paper-wide results and their limitations: Postoperative endoscopy timing varied within the first year after surgery, with a median delay of about 7 months. Higher high-frequency clone percentages at surgery were associated with endoscopic recurrence; all patients with clonality above 26.8% (18/57) had recurrence. Compared with non-smokers, patients who were active smokers at surgery showed a significantly higher proportion of clonal expansions (around 24% vs 18%, p=0.02). More high-frequency clones were carried by sorted CD8 T cells than by CD4 T cells, suggesting that mucosal expansions were mainly CD8. Mucosal CD4 and CD8 T cells were sorted and sequenced only in a subgroup of patients, whose size was not stated.

By share, this clone ranks as medium-sized (0.01 to 0.1%). Its antigen remains unidentified. Per-base qualities were not stored, and no clone one base away is much larger. Around 0.45 micrograms of biopsy DNA per sample were submitted for commercial TCRB immunosequencing. Adaptive Biotechnology amplified the CDR3 regions from genomic DNA with a two-step multiplex PCR designed to control amplification bias. In the first PCR, primers covered every V and J gene segment, and in the second PCR, barcodes and Illumina adapters were added. An Illumina instrument was used to sequence the CDR3 libraries. As for how the authors treated the data: The analysis used both the pipelines supplied by the vendor and custom analysis of the raw data in R/Bioconductor with R version 3.3.0. Clonality, ranging from 0 to 1, was calculated as the inverse of the normalised Shannon entropy of all productive clones. High-frequency clones were defined as the share of the repertoire occupied by the top 100 clones, with only clones passing a 95% confidence test being retained. Repertoire diversity was measured with the Simpson index, and overlap between samples was measured with the Morisita-Horn index. TCRdb holds this immuneACCESS table with in-frame rearrangements only. Some clones are missing; in checked studies, unresolved V genes explain under half, and the rest has no known cause. The DNA was the basis for D and trimming; V, J and clone size are from that table. A total of roughly 7,400 clones appear in this sample, around four fifths of them only once. The ten largest clones take up roughly 7% of the sample.

The sample's time point label, decoded: neoterminal ileum biopsy at postoperative endoscopy, about 6 months after surgery. Adults with ileal or ileocolonic Crohn's disease for whom ileocolonic resection was indicated were considered eligible. Whole ileal mucosal biopsies were stored frozen at -80°C before DNA extraction. Genomic DNA was extracted from frozen whole biopsies using a TRizol-based method and was quantified with a NanoDrop 2000 spectrophotometer. Sample: ileal tissue. The sequence was collected from an adult with Crohn's disease.

The CDR3 protein sequence reads: CASSRFTMEGVSGNTIYF. The DNA is TGTGCCAGCTCACGATTCACTATGGAAGGGGTATCTGGAAACACCATATATTTT. This chain is built from TRBV18 and TRBJ1-3; the D gene is possibly TRBD1, with 5 bases matching. Trimming takes 4 bases from V and 1 base from J, and the germline ends sit 20 bases apart. The CDR3 runs 18 residues from the cysteine to the phenylalanine. The only DNA kept is the CDR3, 54 bases in frame from the first base. CDR1 and CDR2, looked up from the germline V gene, are KGHSH and LQKENI.